The 10 T cell receptor beta chains given below trace back to one sample, sequenced in a study of shared clonotypes between healthy human individuals. Profiled with immunoSEQ multiplex PCR; TCRdb holds only in-frame clones, not every one. The table records roughly 500,000 clones, 81% of them present only once. Sequenced input: PBMCs. All receptors come from a woman between 40 and 50 years old in good health. Some clones in this sample may be carry-over from other donors' samples.

V gene TRBV28 combines with J gene TRBJ1-5, with 7 bases identical to TRBD1. Germline loops: CDR1 MDHEN, CDR2 SYDVKM. CDR3 size: 16 residues. The V and J ends lost 3 bases and 3 bases, in that order; junction bases with no gene match: 8. The CDR3 spells CASSFSTGPNNQPQHF. The CDR3 DNA follows: TGTGCCAGCAGTTTTTCGACAGGGCCCAACAATCAGCCCCAGCATTTT. The full variable domain, in which reference TRBV28 and TRBJ1-5 provide the parts outside the CDR3, is DVKVTQSSRYLVKRTGEKVFLECVQDMDHENMFWYRQDPGLGLRLIYFSYDVKMKEKGDIPEGYSVSREKKERFSLILESASTNQTSMYLCASSFSTGPNNQPQHFGDGTRLSIL.

A remark on this clone: A junction boundary mismatches the germline segment, possibly from a read error. The V and J genes are TRBV4-2 and TRBJ2-3; maybe TRBD2 (5 bases). The CDR3 totals 14 residues. Germline CDR1 LGHNA, CDR2 YNFKEQ. The CDR3 DNA follows: TGTGCCAGCAGCAGACTACAGCACACATATACGCAATATTTT. Amino acid sequence: CASSRLQHTYTQYF.

The V and J genes are TRBV4-3 and TRBJ2-7; the D gene could be TRBD1 or TRBD2 (6 bases each). CDR1 and CDR2 from the germline V gene are LGHNA and YSLEER. Deletions cut 4 bases from V and 3 bases from J, with 16 bases between. The CDR3 has 15 residues. The CDR3 nucleotides are TGCGCCAGCAGCCTAGAAAGGGGGGTCTACTACGAGCAGTACTTC. This encodes CASSLERGVYYEQYF.

J is TRBJ2-2 and V is TRBV4-3, with 7 bases identical to TRBD1. The CDR3 extends over 15 amino acids. V was pared by 4 bases and J by 5 bases, with 7 bases of the junction left unmatched. The V gene's germline CDR1 is LGHNA and CDR2 YSLEER. CDR3 nucleotide sequence: TGCGCCAGCAGCCCCAGACAGGGTTGGACCGGGGAGCTGTTTTTT. This codes for CASSPRQGWTGELFF.

The rearrangement joins TRBV2 to TRBJ2-1; D remains ambiguous. V lost 7 bases and J lost 4, with 8 bases in between. The CDR3 covers 12 residues. CDR1 and CDR2 (germline): SNHLY, FYNNEI. The CDR3 DNA is TGTGCCAGCACCCAAACTTACAATGAGCAGTTCTTC. It translates to CASTQTYNEQFF.

V usage is TRBV9 and J usage is TRBJ1-2; a possible D gene is TRBD1 (5 bases). CDR1 and CDR2 (germline): SGDLS, YYNGEE. CDR3 size: 14 residues. V gave up 5 bases and J gave up 4 bases, with 15 bases separating them. For the CDR3, the DNA is TGTGCCAGCAGGGGGGACCGGGAGGCCTATGGCTACACCTTC. Encoded protein: CASRGDREAYGYTF.

The V call is TRBV18, the J call TRBJ1-1; unclear D gene. This CDR3 is 13 amino acids long. Trimming stripped 2 bases from V and 3 bases from J, with 7 bases between. CDR1 and CDR2 from the germline V gene are KGHSH and LQKENI. In nucleotides, the CDR3 is TGTGCCAGCTCACCAATTGAGTACACTGAAGCTTTCTTT. The encoded protein is CASSPIEYTEAFF.

This clone is a singleton in its sample. This rearrangement joins TRBV27 to TRBJ2-7; 10 bases fit TRBD1. This CDR3 is 13 amino acids long. Germline CDR1 reads MNHEY; CDR2 reads SMNVEV (reference sequence). With 8 bases clipped from V and 4 bases from J, the junction kept 5 bases outside the gene matches. The CDR3 nucleotides are TGTGCCAGCGGGGGACAGGGGACTTACGAGCAGTACTTC. This codes for CASGGQGTYEQYF.

This clone was observed at least ten times. The rearrangement joins TRBV5-1 to TRBJ2-7, with 8 bases that match TRBD1. CDR3 length: 14 amino acids. Germline V gene data show CDR1 as SGHRS and CDR2 as YFSETQ. V trimming: 5 bases; J trimming: 3 bases; junction bases outside the gene matches: 7. The CDR3 reads CASSWGDRGYEQYF. The CDR3 DNA sequence: TGCGCCAGCAGTTGGGGAGACAGGGGCTACGAGCAGTACTTC.

The chain joins TRBV4-2 to TRBJ2-7, with 7 bases fitting TRBD2. J lost 6 bases, V lost 2 bases, and 10 bases had no gene match. Germline values: CDR1 LGHNA, CDR2 YNFKEQ. The CDR3 length is 15 residues. The DNA of the CDR3 is TGTGCCAGCAGCCAAACAGCCGGGAGGCATGTCGAGCAGTACTTC. It is translated as CASSQTAGRHVEQYF.